The 13 T cell receptor beta chains in this list originate from one sample, sequenced in a study of human T cells and chemical hapten exposure (dated by TCRdb to about 2021). The time point label here, explained by the study, means: healthy volunteer bleed at 6 weeks. Total RNA was extracted from unfractionated whole blood collected in Tempus Blood RNA tubes. Libraries were prepared through RACE. The sequencer was a NextSeq 500. Through fastp at Q25 and MiXCR, TCRdb rebuilt clones from the public reads, retaining in-frame beta chains. Rows with a matching CDR3 protein are joined into one entry that keeps the most common DNA and genes. A total of around 80,000 distinct CDR3 sequences appear in this sample, 8.6% of them only once. Around 1.6% of the sample is held by the ten biggest clonotypes. The sequenced material came from whole blood. These receptors all come from a male donor in good health. Some clones in this sample may be carry-over from other donors' samples.

This clonotype was observed a few times. The chain carries TRBV10-1 and TRBJ2-7; D gene uncertain. The germline CDR1 and CDR2 sequences are WNHNN and SYGVQD (reference sequence). Deletions cut 0 bases from V and 6 bases from J, with 15 bases between. The CDR3 has 15 amino acids. The CDR3 DNA is TGCGCCAGCAGTGAGTCGGTGAGCCCCACGACCGAGCAGTACTTC. As protein: CASSESVSPTTEQYF.

V and J are TRBV5-1 and TRBJ1-1, with D uncertain. There are 17 residues in the CDR3. Germline loops: CDR1 SGHRS, CDR2 YFSETQ. With 0 bases removed from V and 1 base from J, the gap between germline ends came to 16 bases. The CDR3, as DNA: TGCGCCAGCAGCTTGGTATCGGCAGGTCGACGGAACACTGAAGCTTTCTTT. Its protein product is CASSLVSAGRRNTEAFF. Drawing the rest from reference TRBV5-1 and TRBJ1-1, the complete variable domain is KAGVTQTPRYLIKTRGQQVTLSCSPISGHRSVSWYQQTPGQGLQFLFEYFSETQRNKGNFPGRFSGRQFSNSRSEMNVSTLELGDSALYLCASSLVSAGRRNTEAFFGQGTRLTVV.

This clonotype was picked up many times. This rearrangement joins TRBV14 to TRBJ2-5; tentative D call: TRBD2 (5 bases). This CDR3 has 13 residues. Trimming removed 0 bases from V and 6 bases from J, with 8 bases in between. CDR1 and CDR2 from the germline V gene are SGHDN and FVKESK. Written as DNA, the CDR3 is TGTGCCAGCAGCCAAGAGGGGAGAAAGACCCAGTACTTC. Protein sequence: CASSQEGRKTQYF.

In its sample, this clonotype was seen a few times. This chain connects TRBV2 to TRBJ2-1; D unclear. The CDR3 consists of 14 residues. Germline V lookup: CDR1 SNHLY, CDR2 FYNNEI. V dropped 1 base and J dropped 1 base, with 5 bases sitting between them. CDR3 DNA sequence: TGTGCCAGCAGTGAAGAGCGTTCCTACAATGAGCAGTTCTTC. This encodes CASSEERSYNEQFF. The variable domain in full, with the rest retrieved from reference TRBV2 and TRBJ2-1, is EPEVTQTPSHQVTQMGQEVILRCVPISNHLYFYWYRQILGQKVEFLVSFYNNEISEKSEIFDDQFSVERPDGSNFTLKIRSTKLEDSAMYFCASSEERSYNEQFFGPGTRLTVL.

The sample holds a few counts of this clonotype. The V call is TRBV6-2 or TRBV6-3, the J call TRBJ1-1, with D possibly matching TRBD1 (5 bases). V was pared by 2 bases and J by 3 bases, with 13 bases between. CDR3 size: 15 residues. CDR1 MNHEY and CDR2 SVGEGT come from the germline V gene. CDR3 loop: CASSYGTGSDTEAFF. CDR3 DNA: TGTGCCAGCAGTTACGGAACAGGCAGCGACACTGAAGCTTTCTTT.

This clonotype was observed a few times. The V gene is TRBV4-2, the J gene TRBJ1-5; D might be TRBD1 (6 bases). The length of the CDR3 is 15 residues. Germline V gene lookup returns CDR1 LGHNA and CDR2 YNFKEQ. V was shortened by 4 bases and J by 5 bases, with 15 bases between the two germline ends. CDR3 nucleotides: TGTGCCAGCAGCCTGGGGACATCCAAGGATCAGCCCCAGCATTTT. This translates into CASSLGTSKDQPQHF.

The chain links TRBV5-8 to TRBJ1-5; tentatively, D is TRBD1 (6 bases). Germline loops: CDR1 SGHTS, CDR2 YDEGEE. V lost 4 bases and J 7 bases, leaving 12 bases between the germline ends. The CDR3 is 13 amino acids. The CDR3 sequence: CASSKQGKQPQHF. In DNA, the CDR3 is TGTGCCAGCAGCAAACAGGGAAAGCAGCCCCAGCATTTT.

The chain joins TRBV7-2 to TRBJ2-6, with 7 bases matching TRBD1. Germline CDR1 and CDR2: SGHTA and FQGNSA. Trimming removed 2 bases from V and 0 bases from J; junction bases left unmatched: 10. This CDR3 contains 19 residues. The CDR3 sequence: CASSLKGTASSSGANVLTF. In nucleotides, the CDR3 is TGTGCCAGCAGCTTAAAGGGGACAGCATCCTCCTCTGGGGCCAACGTCCTGACTTTC.

This clonotype was detected many times. The J gene is TRBJ1-1, the V gene TRBV20-1, with 9 bases identical to TRBD1. CDR1 DFQATT and CDR2 SNEGSKA come from the germline V gene (reference sequence). This CDR3 region has 15 residues. After removal of 5 bases from V and 0 bases from J, the junction contained 7 bases not matched to a gene. The CDR3 loop is CSADTGQGLNTEAFF. The DNA of the CDR3 is TGCAGTGCTGATACGGGACAGGGACTGAACACTGAAGCTTTCTTT.

This clonotype was counted between two and nine times. The V call is TRBV9, the J call TRBJ2-7; 8 bases align to TRBD1. V trimming: 0 bases; J trimming: 6 bases; junction bases outside the gene matches: 8. Per germline, CDR1 SGDLS and CDR2 YYNGEE. The CDR3 length is 15 residues. CDR3 bases: TGTGCCAGCAGCGTAGCAGACAGGGGAAGTTCCGAGCAGTACTTC. It translates to CASSVADRGSSEQYF.

This clonotype was observed many times. This chain uses TRBV2 with TRBJ1-6; maybe TRBD1 (5 bases). V was cut by 6 bases and J by 10 bases, with 13 bases left in between. The CDR3 covers 13 residues. Germline loops: CDR1 SNHLY, CDR2 FYNNEI. The CDR3 protein is CASRTELGSPLHF. The CDR3 DNA sequence: TGTGCCAGCAGGACAGAATTGGGATCACCCCTCCACTTT.

This clonotype has a handful of counts. J is TRBJ2-7 and V is TRBV11-1, with D unclear. The CDR3 sequence is 14 residues long. Germline CDR1 SGHAT, CDR2 FQDESV (reference sequence). Trimming left V 1 base short and J 1 base short, with 8 bases between. The CDR3 spells CASSLEARSYEQYF. CDR3 bases: TGTGCCAGCAGCTTAGAGGCCCGGTCCTACGAGCAGTACTTC.

In this sample, this clonotype turned up many times. V is TRBV5-1 and J is TRBJ1-4; tentatively, D is TRBD1 (6 bases). The length of the CDR3 is 14 residues. CDR1 and CDR2 (germline): SGHRS, YFSETQ. Trimming shortened V by 1 base and J by 7 bases, and 11 bases separated the two germline ends. Here the CDR3 DNA reads TGCGCCAGCAGCTTGACAGGGAACGGTGAAAAACTGTTTTTT. Amino acid sequence: CASSLTGNGEKLFF.